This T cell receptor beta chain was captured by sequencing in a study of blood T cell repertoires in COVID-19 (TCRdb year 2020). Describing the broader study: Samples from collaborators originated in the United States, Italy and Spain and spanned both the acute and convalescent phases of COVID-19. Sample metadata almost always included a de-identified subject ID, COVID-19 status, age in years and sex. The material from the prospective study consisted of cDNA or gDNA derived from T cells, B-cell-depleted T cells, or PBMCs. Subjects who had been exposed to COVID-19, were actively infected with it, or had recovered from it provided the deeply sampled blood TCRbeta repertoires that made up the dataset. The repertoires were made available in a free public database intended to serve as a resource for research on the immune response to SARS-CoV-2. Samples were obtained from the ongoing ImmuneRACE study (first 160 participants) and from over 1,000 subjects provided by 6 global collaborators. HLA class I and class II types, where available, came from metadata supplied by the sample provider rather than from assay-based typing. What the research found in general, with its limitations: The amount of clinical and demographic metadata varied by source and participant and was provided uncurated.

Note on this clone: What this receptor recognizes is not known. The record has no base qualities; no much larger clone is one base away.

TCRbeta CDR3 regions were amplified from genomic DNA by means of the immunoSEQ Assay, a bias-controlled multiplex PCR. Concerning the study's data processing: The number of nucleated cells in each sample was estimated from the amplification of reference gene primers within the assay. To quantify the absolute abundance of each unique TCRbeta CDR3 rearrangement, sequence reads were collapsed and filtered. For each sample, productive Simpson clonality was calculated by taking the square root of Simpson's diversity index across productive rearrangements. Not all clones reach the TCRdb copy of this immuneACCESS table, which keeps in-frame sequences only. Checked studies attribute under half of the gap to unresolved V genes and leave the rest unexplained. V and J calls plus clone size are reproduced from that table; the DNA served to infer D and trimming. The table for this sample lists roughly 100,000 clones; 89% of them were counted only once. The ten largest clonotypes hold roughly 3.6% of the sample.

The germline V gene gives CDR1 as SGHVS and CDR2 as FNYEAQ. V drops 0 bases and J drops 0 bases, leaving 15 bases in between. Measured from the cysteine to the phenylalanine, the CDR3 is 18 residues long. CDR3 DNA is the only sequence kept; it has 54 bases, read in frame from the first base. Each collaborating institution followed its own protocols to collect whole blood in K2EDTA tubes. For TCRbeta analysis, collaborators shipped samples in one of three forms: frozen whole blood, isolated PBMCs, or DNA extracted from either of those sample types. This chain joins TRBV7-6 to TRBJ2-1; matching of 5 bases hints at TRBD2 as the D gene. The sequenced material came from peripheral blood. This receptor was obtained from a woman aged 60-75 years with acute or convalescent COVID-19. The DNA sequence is TGTGCCAGCAGCTTAGCGGCTCGACGGGGAAGCTCCTACAATGAGCAGTTCTTC. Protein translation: CASSLAARRGSSYNEQFF.